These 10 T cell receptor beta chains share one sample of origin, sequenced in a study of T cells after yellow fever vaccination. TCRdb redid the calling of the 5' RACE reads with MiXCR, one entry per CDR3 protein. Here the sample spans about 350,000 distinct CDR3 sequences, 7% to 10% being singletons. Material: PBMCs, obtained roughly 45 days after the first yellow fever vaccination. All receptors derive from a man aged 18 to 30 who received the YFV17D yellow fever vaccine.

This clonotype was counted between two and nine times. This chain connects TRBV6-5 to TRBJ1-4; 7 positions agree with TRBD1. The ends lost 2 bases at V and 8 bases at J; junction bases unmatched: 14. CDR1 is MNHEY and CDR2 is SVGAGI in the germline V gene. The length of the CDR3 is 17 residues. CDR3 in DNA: TGTGCCAGCAGTTACCGTTTTAGGACAGGAGGCAGCGAAAAACTGTTTTTT. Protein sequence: CASSYRFRTGGSEKLFF.

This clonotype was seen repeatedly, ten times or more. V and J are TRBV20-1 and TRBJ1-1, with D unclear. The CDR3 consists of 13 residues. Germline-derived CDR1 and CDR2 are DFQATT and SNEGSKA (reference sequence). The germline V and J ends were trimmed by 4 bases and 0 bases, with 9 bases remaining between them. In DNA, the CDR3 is TGCAGTGCTATGGTGGCCATGAACACTGAAGCTTTCTTT. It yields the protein CSAMVAMNTEAFF.

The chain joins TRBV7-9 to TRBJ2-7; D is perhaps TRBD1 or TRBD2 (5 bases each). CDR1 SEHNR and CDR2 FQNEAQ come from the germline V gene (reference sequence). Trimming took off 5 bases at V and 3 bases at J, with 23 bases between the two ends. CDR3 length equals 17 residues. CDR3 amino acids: CASSGTRTGTEIYEQYF. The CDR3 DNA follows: TGTGCCAGCAGCGGAACCCGGACCGGGACGGAGATCTACGAGCAGTACTTC.

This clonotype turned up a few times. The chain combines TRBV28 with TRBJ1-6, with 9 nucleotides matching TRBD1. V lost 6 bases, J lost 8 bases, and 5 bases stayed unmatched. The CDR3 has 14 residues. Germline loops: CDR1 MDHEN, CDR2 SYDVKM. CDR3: CASRPGQGYSPLHF. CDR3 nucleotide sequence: TGTGCCAGCAGGCCGGGACAGGGTTATTCACCCCTCCACTTT.

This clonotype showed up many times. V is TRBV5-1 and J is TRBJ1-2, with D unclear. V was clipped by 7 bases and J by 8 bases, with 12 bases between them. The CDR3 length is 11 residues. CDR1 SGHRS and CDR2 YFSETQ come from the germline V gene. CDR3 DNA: TGCGCCAGCCGGATTGATGGGGGCTACACCTTC. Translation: CASRIDGGYTF.

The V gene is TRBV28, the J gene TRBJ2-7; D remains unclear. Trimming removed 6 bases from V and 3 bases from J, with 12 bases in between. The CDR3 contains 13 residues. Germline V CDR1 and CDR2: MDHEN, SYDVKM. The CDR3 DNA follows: TGTGCCAGCAGCCCGTTGCTCGGCTACGAGCAGTACGTC. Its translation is CASSPLLGYEQYV.

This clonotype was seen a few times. CDR3 sequence: CSAKLAGGNTQYF. Written as DNA, the CDR3 is TGCAGTGCTAAACTAGCGGGGGGAAATACGCAGTATTTT. This sequence joins TRBV20-1 and TRBJ2-3, with 12 bases fitting TRBD2. Trimming took 4 bases from V and 7 from J; bases not matched to a gene: 3. The CDR3 has 13 residues. Germline-derived CDR1 and CDR2 are DFQATT and SNEGSKA (reference sequence).

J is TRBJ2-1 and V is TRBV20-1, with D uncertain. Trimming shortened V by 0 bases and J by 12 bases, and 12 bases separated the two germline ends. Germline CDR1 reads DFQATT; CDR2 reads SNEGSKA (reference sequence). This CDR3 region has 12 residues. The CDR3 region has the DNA TGCAGTGCTAGAGATCAACGGGCCGGGCAGTTCTTC. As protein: CSARDQRAGQFF.

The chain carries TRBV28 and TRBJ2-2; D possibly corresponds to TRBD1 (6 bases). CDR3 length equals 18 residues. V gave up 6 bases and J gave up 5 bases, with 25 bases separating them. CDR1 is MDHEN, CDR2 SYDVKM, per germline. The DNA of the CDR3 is TGTGCCAGCAGCCCGGGCCTTGTGAGGACAGTTTTTACCGGGGAGCTGTTTTTT. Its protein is CASSPGLVRTVFTGELFF.

The CDR3 spells CASSQMLAGMNTGELFF. The CDR3 coding sequence is TGCGCCAGCAGCCAAATGCTAGCGGGGATGAACACCGGGGAGCTGTTTTTT. The chain uses TRBV4-1 and TRBJ2-2; 9 positions agree with TRBD2. J gave up 1 base and V 2 bases, and 5 bases lay outside the gene matches. CDR3 length equals 17 residues. Germline CDR1 is MGHRA and CDR2 is YSYEKL.